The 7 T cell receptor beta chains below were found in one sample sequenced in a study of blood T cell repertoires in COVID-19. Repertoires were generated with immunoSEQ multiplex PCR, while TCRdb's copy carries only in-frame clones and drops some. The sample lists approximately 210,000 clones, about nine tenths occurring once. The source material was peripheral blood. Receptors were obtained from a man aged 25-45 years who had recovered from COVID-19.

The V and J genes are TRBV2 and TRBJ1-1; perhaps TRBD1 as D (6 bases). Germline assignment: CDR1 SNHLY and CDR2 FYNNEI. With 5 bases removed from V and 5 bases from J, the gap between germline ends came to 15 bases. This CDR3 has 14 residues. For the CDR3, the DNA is TGTGCCAGCAGTCTCCGGGACACCTTAACTGAAGCTTTCTTT. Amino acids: CASSLRDTLTEAFF.

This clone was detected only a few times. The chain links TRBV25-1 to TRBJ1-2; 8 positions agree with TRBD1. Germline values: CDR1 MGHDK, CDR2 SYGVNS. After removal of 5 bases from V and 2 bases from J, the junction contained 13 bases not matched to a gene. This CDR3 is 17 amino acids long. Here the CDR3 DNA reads TGTGCCAGCAGTACTTTTTGGGTACAGGGGGGGAACTATGGCTACACCTTC. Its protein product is CASSTFWVQGGNYGYTF.

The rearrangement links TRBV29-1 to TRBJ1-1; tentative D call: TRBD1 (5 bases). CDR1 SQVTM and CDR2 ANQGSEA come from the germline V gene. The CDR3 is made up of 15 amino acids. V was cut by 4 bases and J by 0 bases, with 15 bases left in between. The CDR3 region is CSVARGREVNTEAFF. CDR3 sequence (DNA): TGCAGCGTTGCTCGAGGCAGGGAGGTGAACACTGAAGCTTTCTTT. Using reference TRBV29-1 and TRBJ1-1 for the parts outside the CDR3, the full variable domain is SAVISQKPSRDICQRGTSLTIQCQVDSQVTMMFWYRQQPGQSLTLIATANQGSEATYESGFVIDKFPISRPNLTFSTLTVSNMSPEDSSIYLCSVARGREVNTEAFFGQGTRLTVV.

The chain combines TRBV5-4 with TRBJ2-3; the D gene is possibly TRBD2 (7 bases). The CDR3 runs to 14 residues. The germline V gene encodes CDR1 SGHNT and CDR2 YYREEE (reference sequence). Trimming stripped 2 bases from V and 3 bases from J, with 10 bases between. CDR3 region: CASSFRGATDTQYF. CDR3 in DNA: TGTGCCAGCAGCTTCCGGGGGGCAACAGATACGCAGTATTTT.

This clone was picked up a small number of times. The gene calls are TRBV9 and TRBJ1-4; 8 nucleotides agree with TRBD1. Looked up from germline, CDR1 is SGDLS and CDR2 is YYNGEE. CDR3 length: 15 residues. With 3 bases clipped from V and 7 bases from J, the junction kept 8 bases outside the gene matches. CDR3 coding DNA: TGTGCCAGCAGCGCGACAGATGGACAGGGTGAAAAACTGTTTTTT. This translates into CASSATDGQGEKLFF.

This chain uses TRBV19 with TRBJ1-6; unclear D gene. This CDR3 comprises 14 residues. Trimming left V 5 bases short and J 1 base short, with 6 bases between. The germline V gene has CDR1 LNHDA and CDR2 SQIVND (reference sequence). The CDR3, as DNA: TGTGCCAGTAGTCCCAAATCCTATAATTCACCCCTCCACTTT. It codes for CASSPKSYNSPLHF.

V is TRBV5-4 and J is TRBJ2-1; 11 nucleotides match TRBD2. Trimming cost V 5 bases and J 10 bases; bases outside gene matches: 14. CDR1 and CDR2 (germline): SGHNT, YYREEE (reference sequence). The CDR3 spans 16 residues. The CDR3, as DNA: TGTGCCAGCAGTCCGAGTAGCGGGGGGGTCTGGGGCGAGCAGTTCTTC. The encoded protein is CASSPSSGGVWGEQFF.